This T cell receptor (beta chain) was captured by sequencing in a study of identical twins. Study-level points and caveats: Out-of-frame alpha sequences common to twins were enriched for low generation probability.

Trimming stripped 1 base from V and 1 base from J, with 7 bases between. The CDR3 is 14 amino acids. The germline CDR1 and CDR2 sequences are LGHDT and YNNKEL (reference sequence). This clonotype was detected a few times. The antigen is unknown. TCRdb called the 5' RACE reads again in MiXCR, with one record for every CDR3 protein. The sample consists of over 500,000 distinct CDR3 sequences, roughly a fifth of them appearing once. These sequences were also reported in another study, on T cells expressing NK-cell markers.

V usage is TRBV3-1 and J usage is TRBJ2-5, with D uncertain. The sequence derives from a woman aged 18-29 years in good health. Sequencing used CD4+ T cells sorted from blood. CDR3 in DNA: TGTGCCAGCAGCCAAGGGCGGTTCCAAGAGACCCAGTACTTC. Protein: CASSQGRFQETQYF.